This T cell receptor (beta chain) was sequenced during a study of T cell repertoires in cytomegalovirus infection. One entry per CDR3 protein results from TCRdb running MiXCR on the reads. The profile shows around 740,000 distinct CDR3 sequences, 35% of them singletons. The CDR3 covers 16 residues. The ends were cut back, 1 base at V and 1 base at J, with 13 bases in the middle. Germline CDR1 is SGHAT and CDR2 is FQDESV (reference sequence). Material: PBMCs. The rearrangement links TRBV11-1 to TRBJ2-5, with D tentatively TRBD1 (6 bases). The sequence derives from a human donor in good health (CMV status not recorded). Some clones in this sample may be carry-over from other donors' samples. The CDR3 sequence is CASSLVGDRIQETQYF. CDR3 sequence (DNA): TGTGCCAGCAGCTTAGTAGGTGACAGGATCCAAGAGACCCAGTACTTC.